This T cell receptor (beta chain) derives from a study of cytotoxic CD8 clonotypes in ibrutinib-treated CLL. About the study: Within the patient group, roughly 11 were relapsed/refractory and roughly 15 treatment-naive, and 17 were IGHV unmutated.

The CDR3 extends over 15 amino acids. V was pared by 3 bases and J by 1 base, with 6 bases of the junction left unmatched. The germline V gene encodes CDR1 SQVTM and CDR2 ANQGSEA. Profiling relied on immunoSEQ multiplex PCR, and the TCRdb table lists in-frame clones only, not all of them. This table has approximately 350,000 clones, 60% to 80% appearing once. The gene calls are TRBV29-1 and TRBJ1-3; TRBD1 aligns across 7 bases. The TCR was taken from a human donor with chronic lymphocytic leukemia. The material was PBMCs, obtained after 36 months of ibrutinib treatment. CDR3: CSVEGRGVSGNTIYF. CDR3 in DNA: TGCAGCGTTGAGGGCAGGGGGGTTTCTGGAAACACCATATATTTT.